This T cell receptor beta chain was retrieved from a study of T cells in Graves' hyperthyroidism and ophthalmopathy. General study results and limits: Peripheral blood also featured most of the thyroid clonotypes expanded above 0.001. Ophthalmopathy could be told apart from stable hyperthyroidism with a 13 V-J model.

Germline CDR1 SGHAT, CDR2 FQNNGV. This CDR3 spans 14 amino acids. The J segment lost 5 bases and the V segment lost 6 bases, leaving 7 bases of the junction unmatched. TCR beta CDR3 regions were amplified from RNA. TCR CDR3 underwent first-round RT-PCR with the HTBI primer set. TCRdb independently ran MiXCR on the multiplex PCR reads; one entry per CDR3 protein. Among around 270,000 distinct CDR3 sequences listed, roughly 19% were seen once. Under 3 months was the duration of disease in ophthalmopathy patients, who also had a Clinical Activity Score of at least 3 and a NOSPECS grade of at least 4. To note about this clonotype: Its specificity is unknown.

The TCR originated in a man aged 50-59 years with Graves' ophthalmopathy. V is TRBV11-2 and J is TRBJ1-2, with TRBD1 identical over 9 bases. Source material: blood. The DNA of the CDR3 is TGTGCCAGCAGTGGACAGGGGCCCACATATGGCTACACCTTC. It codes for CASSGQGPTYGYTF.